The present T cell receptor beta chain was sequenced within a study of blood T cells in healthy people across ages. The study's findings and limits: Unsorted PBMC input precluded a conclusive naive versus antigen-experienced comparison. The authors considered diversity estimates from one million T cells to be underestimates.

In this sample, this clonotype turned up a few times. The target antigen is unknown. V lost 1 base and J lost 6; bases outside the gene matches: 6. CDR3 length: 15 amino acids. Germline CDR1 DFQATT, CDR2 SNEGSKA (reference sequence). Alongside a J-beta primer mix, a sample-barcoded 5' primer served in a second PCR lasting about 7 to 11 cycles. One entry per CDR3 protein, called by TCRdb with MiXCR from the 5' RACE reads. The sample has 1,500,000 or so distinct CDR3 sequences, 42% seen once; the top ten hold around 4%. The TCR was taken from a young woman in good health. Sample: blood. The chain links TRBV20-1 to TRBJ2-7; 13 positions agree with TRBD2. CDR3 nucleotide sequence: TGCAGTGCTAGAGTTCGACTAGCGGGAGGATCCGAGCAGTACTTC. This sequence encodes CSARVRLAGGSEQYF.